Listed here are 20 T cell receptor beta chains from one sample, sequenced in a study of blood T cell repertoires in COVID-19. Here immunoSEQ multiplex PCR was the method, and the copy in TCRdb shows in-frame clones only, minus some. This table has fewer than 90,000 clones, more than 80% appearing once. Sequenced: peripheral blood. The receptors derive from a man aged 25-45 years with acute or convalescent COVID-19.

The chain links TRBV7-2 to TRBJ2-3; TRBD1 aligns across 7 bases. The CDR3 sequence is 13 residues long. The V segment lost 0 bases and the J segment 11 bases; nucleotides outside the gene matches: 5. Germline V gives CDR1 SGHTA, CDR2 FQGNSA. The CDR3, as DNA: TGTGCCAGCAGCTTAGCAGAGGGGGCAGGGCAGTATTTT. Translation gives CASSLAEGAGQYF. The full variable domain, in which reference TRBV7-2 and TRBJ2-3 provide the parts outside the CDR3, is GAGVSQSPSNKVTEKGKDVELRCDPISGHTALYWYRQSLGQGLEFLIYFQGNSAPDKSGLPSDRFSAERTGGSVSTLTIQRTQQEDSAVYLCASSLAEGAGQYFGPGTRLTVL.

V and J are TRBV11-2 and TRBJ2-3; D may be TRBD2 (5 bases). There are 12 residues in the CDR3. The V end lost 5 bases, the J end lost 6 bases, and 9 bases lay between the germline ends. Germline CDR1 SGHAT, CDR2 FQNNGV. CDR3: CASSPPGDTQYF. As DNA, the CDR3 is TGTGCCAGCAGCCCCCCGGGGGATACGCAGTATTTT.

This chain links TRBV6-5 with TRBJ1-2; the D gene is possibly TRBD1 (6 bases). Trimming stripped 7 bases from V and 10 bases from J, with 13 bases between. This CDR3 is 11 amino acids long. From germline, CDR1 is MNHEY and CDR2 SVGAGI. The CDR3 bases are TGTGCCAGCACCCGACAGGTCTACTACACCTTC. It is translated as CASTRQVYYTF.

This clone was counted once. V gene TRBV4-1 combines with J gene TRBJ1-2, with D hard to call. Trimming shortened V by 0 bases and J by 0 bases, and 8 bases separated the two germline ends. Germline-derived CDR1 and CDR2 are MGHRA and YSYEKL. The CDR3 runs 15 residues. The chain's CDR3 is CASSQEAAANYGYTF. CDR3 bases: TGCGCCAGCAGCCAAGAGGCGGCAGCTAACTATGGCTACACCTTC.

The chain couples TRBV5-8 to TRBJ2-1; 13 bases map to TRBD2. Trimming at V came to 2 bases and at J to 3 bases, leaving 5 bases not matched to a gene. CDR3 size: 17 residues. CDR1 SGHTS and CDR2 YDEGEE come from the germline V gene. This chain's CDR3 is CASSFYRTSGSYNEQFF. The CDR3 DNA sequence: TGTGCCAGCAGCTTCTATCGGACTAGCGGGAGCTACAATGAGCAGTTCTTC.

The chain has TRBV19 and TRBJ2-1; 8 bases align to TRBD2. The germline CDR1 and CDR2 sequences are LNHDA and SQIVND (reference sequence). The V segment lost 3 bases and the J segment 10 bases; nucleotides outside the gene matches: 8. This CDR3 contains 14 residues. DNA for the CDR3: TGTGCCAGTAGTATGCCGGGACTAGGATCCGAGCAGTTCTTC. Protein sequence: CASSMPGLGSEQFF.

The rearrangement links TRBV2 to TRBJ1-6, with D possibly TRBD1 on 5 matching bases. Germline loops: CDR1 SNHLY, CDR2 FYNNEI. The CDR3 runs to 16 residues. Trimming left V 5 bases short and J 0 bases short, with 11 bases between. The CDR3 DNA is TGTGCCAGCAGTTACAGGAGTAGCTCCTATAATTCACCCCTCCACTTT. Protein product: CASSYRSSSYNSPLHF.

CDR3 region: CASSLGAEQYF. CDR3 bases: TGTGCCAGCAGTCTTGGGGCCGAGCAGTACTTC. This chain links TRBV27 with TRBJ2-7, with a possible D match to TRBD1 (5 bases). Germline V lookup: CDR1 MNHEY, CDR2 SMNVEV (reference sequence). The CDR3 is 11 residues long. V was pared by 5 bases and J by 6 bases, with 8 bases between.

V usage is TRBV3-1 (or the pseudogene TRBV3-2) and J usage is TRBJ1-2; maybe TRBD1 (6 bases). The CDR3 is 13 residues long. CDR1 is LGHDT and CDR2 is YNNKEL in the germline V gene (reference sequence). V dropped 3 bases and J dropped 11 bases, with 16 bases sitting between them. For the CDR3, the DNA is TGTGCCAGCAGCCACTCCGATAGAACAGGGTACACCTTC. Protein product: CASSHSDRTGYTF.

The V call is TRBV21-1, the J call TRBJ1-1; the D segment call TRBD1 is taken from the table without a DNA check. TRBV21-1 has pseudogene status. This CDR3 has 15 amino acids. The CDR3 DNA reads TGTGCCAGGAGAAGACAGAAACGATTGAACACTGAAGCTTTCTTT. It specifies CARRRQKRLNTEAFF.

The chain is built from TRBV5-4 and TRBJ1-1; a weak D match, TRBD1 (6 bases). V gave up 4 bases and J gave up 5 bases, with 12 bases separating them. The length of the CDR3 is 13 residues. Germline CDR1 reads SGHNT; CDR2 reads YYREEE (reference sequence). CDR3 region: CASSVWGQTEAFF. The CDR3 DNA reads TGTGCCAGCAGCGTGTGGGGGCAGACTGAAGCTTTCTTT. Variable domain in full (rest from reference TRBV5-4 and TRBJ1-1): ETGVTQSPTHLIKTRGQQVTLRCSSQSGHNTVSWYQQALGQGPQFIFQYYREEENGRGNFPPRFSGLQFPNYSSELNVNALELDDSALYLCASSVWGQTEAFFGQGTRLTVV.

This chain uses TRBV7-9 with TRBJ1-2, with a tentative D call TRBD1 (5 bases). The CDR3 runs 16 residues. V dropped 4 bases and J dropped 2 bases, with 17 bases sitting between them. Germline V gives CDR1 SEHNR, CDR2 FQNEAQ (reference sequence). This CDR3 reads CASSSDGEGINYGYTF. The DNA for the CDR3 is TGTGCCAGCAGCTCGGATGGGGAGGGGATAAACTATGGCTACACCTTC.

The chain combines TRBV21-1 with TRBJ2-1; the table names TRBD2, a call not compared with the DNA. TRBV21-1 is a documented pseudogene. The CDR3 runs to 17 residues. The CDR3 here is CASNRGLRRRKFNEQFF. The CDR3 DNA sequence: TGTGCCAGCAACAGAGGGTTGCGGCGGCGTAAGTTCAATGAGCAGTTCTTC.

The chain carries TRBV6-5 and TRBJ2-2; TRBD1 is a possible D gene (6 bases). Trimming cost V 6 bases and J 1 base, with 9 bases left between them. This CDR3 has 14 amino acids. Germline CDR1 reads MNHEY; CDR2 reads SVGAGI. CDR3 region: CASSPQGNTGELFF. CDR3 coding DNA: TGTGCCAGCAGCCCACAGGGGAACACCGGGGAGCTGTTTTTT.

This chain uses TRBV5-6 with TRBJ2-1, with 8 bases matching TRBD2. V was pared by 1 base and J by 2 bases, with 5 bases of the junction left unmatched. The CDR3 contains 16 residues. CDR1 is SGHDT and CDR2 is YYEEEE in the germline V gene. CDR3 coding DNA: TGTGCCAGCAGCTTGTGGAGTAGCGGGGCCTACAATGAGCAGTTCTTC. This translates into CASSLWSSGAYNEQFF.

The chain joins TRBV19 to TRBJ1-4; 7 nucleotides line up with TRBD1. CDR3 length: 13 amino acids. The germline gives CDR1 LNHDA, CDR2 SQIVND (reference sequence). The ends lost 11 bases at V and 6 bases at J; junction bases unmatched: 9. The CDR3 DNA follows: TGTGCCTCAAACTCAGGGGGAGATGAAAAACTGTTTTTT. It codes for CASNSGGDEKLFF.

The CDR3, as DNA: TGTGCCAGCAGCTATTCGGGTGAAGCTTTCTTT. This codes for CASSYSGEAFF. This chain uses TRBV7-9 with TRBJ1-1; D uncertain. Trimming removed 4 bases from V and 7 bases from J, with 7 bases in between. CDR1 and CDR2 (germline): SEHNR, FQNEAQ (reference sequence). This CDR3 has 11 residues.

This clone was observed a handful of times. The V call is TRBV5-4, the J call TRBJ1-2, with TRBD1 as a possible D gene (5 bases). Germline-derived CDR1 and CDR2 are SGHNT and YYREEE (reference sequence). Trimming took 1 base from V and 4 from J, leaving 17 bases between them. The CDR3 has 16 amino acids. In DNA form, the CDR3 reads TGTGCCAGCAGCTTGTCCGGGGGGGGTCGAGCCTATGGCTACACCTTC. Its translation: CASSLSGGGRAYGYTF.

This clone was found once. The chain uses TRBV30 and TRBJ2-7; maybe TRBD1 (5 bases). The length of the CDR3 is 14 residues. Germline V gene lookup returns CDR1 GTSNPN and CDR2 SVGIG (reference sequence). V was cut by 0 bases and J by 5 bases, with 14 bases left in between. This CDR3 reads CAWSVQGSRHEQYF. In DNA form, the CDR3 reads TGTGCCTGGAGTGTTCAGGGTAGTAGGCACGAGCAGTACTTC.

The V call is TRBV10-1, the J call TRBJ2-2; D possibly corresponds to TRBD2 (5 bases). Germline V CDR1 and CDR2: WNHNN, SYGVQD (reference sequence). CDR3 length: 13 amino acids. V was pared by 5 bases and J by 7 bases, with 11 bases between. CDR3 in DNA: TGCGCCAGCAGTTTGGAGGCCCTCGGGGAGCTGTTTTTT. Protein product: CASSLEALGELFF.